This TCR beta chain came from a study of shared clonotypes between healthy human individuals (TCRdb year 2020). For the study in its entirety: A few men and a couple of women, aged 18 to 49 years, made up the cohort. For each donor, CD4 naive and CD4 memory were each given three plates, CD8 naive was given two plates, and CD8 memory was given one plate. Blood TCR repertoires of a handful of healthy adults were deeply sequenced to estimate repertoire size and the extent of clonotype sharing between individuals. Libraries were prepared and TCR repertoires were sequenced by different laboratories using diverse techniques, in order to increase sequencing depth and limit assay-specific biases. Each donor's leukapheresis produced roughly between roughly 0.85 and 9.5 billion PBMCs. Overall results and qualifications from the work: Sharing across several donors was observed for approximately 5% of naive CD4, over 3% of naive CD8, 2% to 2.5% of memory CD4, and around 0.4% of memory CD8 clonotypes. Naive subsets generally had larger estimated clonotype richness than memory subsets did. Pairwise subsampling indicated that sequencing depth was expected to affect the degree of clonotype sharing among donors. The genetic and exposure-history diversity represented was limited by the small number of donors. Rarefaction of sorted-subset datasets indicated incomplete sequencing despite the large sequencing depth. Higher generation probabilities were observed for clonotypes shared by all four sorted-subset donors than for non-shared clonotypes. Sampling was restricted to blood, and TCR repertoires in tissues likely differ from the TCR repertoires found in blood.

The table lists this clone with a few counts. Its recognized antigen is unknown. Base qualities are not recorded, but no much larger clone differs from it by a single base. Donors were healthy HIV-negative adults with no recently reported acute infections or vaccinations. Every donor was a Caucasian adult residing in Nashville, Tennessee, USA. CD4+ T cells were enriched by magnetic negative selection; naive cells were then positively selected on CD45RA, and the negative fraction formed the memory subset. After blood collection by leukapheresis, PBMCs were isolated using Ficoll-Histopaque density gradient centrifugation and then cryopreserved in the vapor phase of liquid nitrogen. Analytical flow cytometry was used to check the purity and quantity of each magnetically sorted T cell population. From each sorted fraction, genomic DNA was isolated and quantified by UV absorbance on a Nanodrop 2000c. Based on the germline V gene, the CDR1 and CDR2 sequences are SGHRS and YFSETQ. V is cut by 7 bases and J by 0 bases, and the space between the germline ends is 15 bases. The CDR3 measures 15 amino acids from cysteine to phenylalanine. The DNA shown is the 45-base CDR3, in frame from base 1.

TCR CDR3 regions were amplified from genomic DNA by multiplex PCR using the deep immunoSEQ assay. Extracted genomic DNA from each cell subset was distributed evenly across all wells of several immunoSEQ 96-well plates, and each plate was treated as a replicate. For sorted subsets, approximately 200 ng of genomic DNA, equivalent to roughly 33,000 T cell genomes, went into each replicate PCR. Purified libraries were measured with a Qubit 3.0 fluorometer, size-checked on a Bioanalyzer 2100, and measured again with the KAPA Library Quantification kit. Every immunoSEQ 96-well plate was sequenced on a separate single-read 150-cycle Illumina NextSeq 550 flow cell. The study's own analysis went as follows. Because the immunoSEQ output held only junctional sequences and lacked quality scores, the filtering could not match the filtering applied to full-length reads. To assign V/J genes and CDR3, sequences were annotated using PyIR, a Python wrapper for IgBLAST v1.9, with IMGT germline references. Any read was removed if the V/J assignment was weak (E-value above 1e-6), the CDR3 was missing, or the read contained stop codons, out-of-frame junctions, or ambiguous translated residues. V3J clonotypes were defined as sequences sharing an identical inferred V gene, J gene, and CDR3 amino acid sequence. The percentage overlap between two repertoires was calculated by dividing the number of shared unique clonotypes by the size of the smaller repertoire. RTK rarefaction, the Chao1 estimator, and Recon v2.1 estimates of unobserved clonotypes were used to assess repertoire richness. For all TCRbeta clonotypes obtained by the gDNA method from a few donors, generation probabilities were computed with OLGA. Imported from immuneACCESS, the table was reduced by TCRdb to in-frame sequences with V and J called. These copies leave out some clones; in studies compared against another copy, an unresolved V gene accounts for under half, and the cause of the remainder is not known. V and J calls and clone size are those listed in that table; D and trimming were worked out from the DNA. The sample table lists 330,000 or so clones, about 73% of them with a count of one. The top ten constitute 10% of the sample.

The receptor comes from a young man in good health. The specimen was memory CD4+ T cells sorted from blood. This sample's cell subset or site label indicates: CD45RA-negative fraction. The chain links TRBV5-1 with TRBJ2-3; no D segment can be confidently identified. The CDR3 amino acid sequence is: CASGDPSSSTDTQYF. Read as DNA, the sequence is TGCGCCAGCGGAGACCCCTCCTCTAGCACAGATACGCAGTATTTT.